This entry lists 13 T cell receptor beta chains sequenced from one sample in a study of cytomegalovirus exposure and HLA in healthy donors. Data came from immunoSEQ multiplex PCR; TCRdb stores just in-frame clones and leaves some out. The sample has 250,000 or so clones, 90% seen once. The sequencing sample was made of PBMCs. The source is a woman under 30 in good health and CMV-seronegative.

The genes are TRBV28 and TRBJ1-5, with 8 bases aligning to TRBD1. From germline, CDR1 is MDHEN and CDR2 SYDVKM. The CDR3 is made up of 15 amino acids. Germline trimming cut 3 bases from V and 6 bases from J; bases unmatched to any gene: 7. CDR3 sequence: CASSLPGGRGQPQHF. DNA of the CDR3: TGTGCCAGCAGTTTGCCAGGGGGCAGGGGTCAGCCCCAGCATTTT.

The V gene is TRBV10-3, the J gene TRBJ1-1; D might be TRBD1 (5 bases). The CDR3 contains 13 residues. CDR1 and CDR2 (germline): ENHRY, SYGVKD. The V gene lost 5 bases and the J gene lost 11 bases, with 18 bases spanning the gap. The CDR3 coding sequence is TGTGCCATCAGTCAATCGGGGGAGGTGAGGGCTTTCTTT. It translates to CAISQSGEVRAFF.

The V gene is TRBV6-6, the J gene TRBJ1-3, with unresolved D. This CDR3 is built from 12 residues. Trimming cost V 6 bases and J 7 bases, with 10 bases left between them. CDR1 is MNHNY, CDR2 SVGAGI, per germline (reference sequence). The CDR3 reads CASSIGGNTIYF. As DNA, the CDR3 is TGTGCCAGCAGCATCGGAGGGAACACCATATATTTT.

For the CDR3, the DNA is TGTGCCAGCAGTTTCCCCCCGACAGGGGTGAACACTGAAGCTTTCTTT. Encoded protein: CASSFPPTGVNTEAFF. The rearrangement links TRBV28 to TRBJ1-1; TRBD1 matches 8 bases. Germline CDR1 and CDR2: MDHEN and SYDVKM. The V segment lost 3 bases and the J segment 0 bases; nucleotides outside the gene matches: 6. This CDR3 has 16 amino acids.

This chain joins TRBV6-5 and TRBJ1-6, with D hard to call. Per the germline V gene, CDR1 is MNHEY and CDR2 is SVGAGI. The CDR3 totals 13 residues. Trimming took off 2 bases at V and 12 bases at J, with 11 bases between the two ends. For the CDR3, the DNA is TGTGCCAGCAGTTACGGAAACGAGGAACCCCTCCACTTT. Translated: CASSYGNEEPLHF.

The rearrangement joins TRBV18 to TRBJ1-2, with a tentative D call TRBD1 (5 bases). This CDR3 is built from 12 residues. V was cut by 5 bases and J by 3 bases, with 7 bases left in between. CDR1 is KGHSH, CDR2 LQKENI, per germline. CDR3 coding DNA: TGTGCCAGCTCATCGACAGACTATGGCTACACCTTC. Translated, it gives CASSSTDYGYTF. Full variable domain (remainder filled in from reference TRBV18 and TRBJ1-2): NAGVMQNPRHLVRRRGQEARLRCSPMKGHSHVYWYRQLPEEGLKFMVYLQKENIIDESGMPKERFSAEFPKEGPSILRIQQVVRGDSAAYFCASSSTDYGYTFGSGTRLTVV.

CDR3 nucleotide sequence: TGTGCCACCCAACAGGAATATAGCAATCAGCCCCAGCATTTT. It translates to CATQQEYSNQPQHF. V is TRBV27 and J is TRBJ1-5; a weak D match, TRBD1 (5 bases). The germline CDR1 and CDR2 sequences are MNHEY and SMNVEV (reference sequence). The CDR3 consists of 14 residues. Trimming took 10 bases from V and 0 from J, leaving 13 bases between them.

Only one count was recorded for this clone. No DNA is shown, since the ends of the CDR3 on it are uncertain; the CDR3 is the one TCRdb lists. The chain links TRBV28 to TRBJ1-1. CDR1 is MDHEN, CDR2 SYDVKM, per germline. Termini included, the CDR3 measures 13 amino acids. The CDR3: CASILVGNTEAFF.

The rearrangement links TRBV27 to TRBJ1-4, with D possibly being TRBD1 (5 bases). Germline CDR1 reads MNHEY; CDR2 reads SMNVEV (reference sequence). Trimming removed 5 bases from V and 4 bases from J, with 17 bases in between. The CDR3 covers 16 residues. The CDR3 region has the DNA TGTGCCAGCAGTCTTAGAGACAGCCCTCATAATGAAAAACTGTTTTTT. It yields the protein CASSLRDSPHNEKLFF.

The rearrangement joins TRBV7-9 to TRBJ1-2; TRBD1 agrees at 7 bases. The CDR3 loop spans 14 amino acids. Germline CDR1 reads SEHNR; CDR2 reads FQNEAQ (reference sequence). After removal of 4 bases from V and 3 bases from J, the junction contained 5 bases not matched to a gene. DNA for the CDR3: TGTGCCAGCAGCTCGACAGGGACAGACTATGGCTACACCTTC. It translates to CASSSTGTDYGYTF. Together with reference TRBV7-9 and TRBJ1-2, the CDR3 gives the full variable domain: DTGVSQNPRHKITKRGQNVTFRCDPISEHNRLYWYRQTLGQGPEFLTYFQNEAQLEKSRLLSDRFSAERPKGSFSTLEIQRTEQGDSAMYLCASSSTGTDYGYTFGSGTRLTVV.

The CDR3 sequence: CASSPRDRVITGELFF. CDR3 DNA: TGTGCCAGCAGCCCTAGGGACAGGGTAATCACCGGGGAGCTGTTTTTT. This chain connects TRBV7-2 to TRBJ2-2, with 9 bases fitting TRBD1. The CDR3 has 16 residues. Per germline, CDR1 SGHTA and CDR2 FQGNSA. V gave up 5 bases and J gave up 4 bases; unmatched junction bases: 8.

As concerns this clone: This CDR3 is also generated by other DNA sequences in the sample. Here the CDR3 reads CASSPGGYEQYF. CDR3 in DNA: TGTGCCAGCAGCCCGGGGGGGTACGAGCAGTACTTC. V and J are TRBV7-9 and TRBJ2-7; TRBD2 agrees at 8 bases. The germline gives CDR1 SEHNR, CDR2 FQNEAQ (reference sequence). V dropped 5 bases and J dropped 4; count of bases not matched to a gene: 1. This CDR3 is built from 12 residues.

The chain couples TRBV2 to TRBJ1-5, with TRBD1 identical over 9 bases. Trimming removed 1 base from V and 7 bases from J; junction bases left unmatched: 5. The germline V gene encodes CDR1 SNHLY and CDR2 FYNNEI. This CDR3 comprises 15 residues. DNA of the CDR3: TGTGCCAGCAGTGAAGTAGGGACAGGGAGACAGCCCCAGCATTTT. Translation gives CASSEVGTGRQPQHF.